The 16 T cell receptor beta chains below come from one sample, sequenced in a study of OX40 agonist ivuxolimab in advanced cancers. Sequenced by immunoSEQ multiplex PCR; TCRdb stores in-frame clones only, minus some. Here the sample spans about 60,000 clones, around 80% being singletons. The specimen was CD4+ or CD8+ T cells sorted from blood, collected in a trial of the OX40 agonist ivuxolimab. The receptors originated from an adult with an advanced solid tumor such as melanoma, head and neck, liver or kidney cancer.

This chain joins TRBV21-1 and TRBJ2-3; TRBD2, the table's D call, was not compared with the DNA. TRBV21-1 represents a pseudogene. The CDR3 runs 17 residues. The CDR3 sequence is CASSQKAGIQSEDTQYF. Written as DNA, the CDR3 is TGTGCCAGCAGCCAAAAAGCCGGGATCCAAAGCGAAGATACGCAGTATTTT.

Here the CDR3 reads CASSLGYGTAFNEQFF. The CDR3 bases are TGTGCCAGCAGCCTAGGGTATGGGACGGCCTTCAATGAGCAGTTCTTC. The chain joins TRBV7-2 to TRBJ2-1; D may correspond to TRBD1 or TRBD2 (5 bases each). The CDR3 loop spans 16 amino acids. CDR1 and CDR2 from the germline V gene are SGHTA and FQGNSA. V lost 5 bases and J 6 bases, leaving 20 bases between the germline ends.

The CDR3 is CASSSSSSGNEQFF. CDR3 coding DNA: TGTGCCAGCAGCTCCTCTTCTAGCGGGAATGAGCAGTTCTTC. This rearrangement joins TRBV11-2 to TRBJ2-1, with 8 nucleotides matching TRBD2. The V segment lost 4 bases and the J segment 7 bases; nucleotides outside the gene matches: 6. This CDR3 region has 14 residues. Germline assignment: CDR1 SGHAT and CDR2 FQNNGV.

The chain recombines TRBV2 with TRBJ2-1; 7 nucleotides align to TRBD2. The CDR3 length is 15 residues. The V gene's germline CDR1 is SNHLY and CDR2 FYNNEI. The J segment lost 3 bases and the V segment lost 6 bases, leaving 8 bases of the junction unmatched. Written as DNA, the CDR3 is TGTGCCAGCAGCGGAGCGGGATCAGGCTACAATGAGCAGTTCTTC. As protein: CASSGAGSGYNEQFF.

The V and J genes are TRBV5-3 and TRBJ2-7; D unclear. TRBV5-3 is an ORF for which the function is uncertain. This CDR3 is built from 12 residues. The germline V and J ends were trimmed by 4 bases and 5 bases, with 10 bases remaining between them. This CDR3 is CARSPPAHEQYV. The CDR3 DNA reads as TGTGCCAGAAGCCCTCCAGCCCACGAGCAGTACGTC.

This chain connects TRBV10-2 to TRBJ2-5; 8 bases are shared with TRBD1. This CDR3 is built from 14 residues. CDR1 and CDR2 (germline): WSHSY, SAAADI. J was trimmed by 2 bases and V by 4 bases; bases with no gene match: 3. CDR3 loop: CASSVGTGQETQYF. In DNA form, the CDR3 reads TGCGCCAGCAGTGTGGGGACAGGTCAAGAGACCCAGTACTTC.

V and J are TRBV5-1 and TRBJ2-1, with 11 bases matching TRBD2. Germline CDR1 SGHRS, CDR2 YFSETQ. V was pared by 0 bases and J by 6 bases, with 8 bases of the junction left unmatched. The CDR3 extends over 17 amino acids. The CDR3 DNA sequence: TGCGCCAGCAGCTTGGCCCTCACTAGCGGGAGTTTCAATGAGCAGTTCTTC. This gives the protein CASSLALTSGSFNEQFF.

This chain links TRBV4-1 with TRBJ2-7; D not certain. This CDR3 has 15 amino acids. Trimming removed 1 base at V and 3 bases at J, with 13 bases between. CDR1 and CDR2 from the germline V gene are MGHRA and YSYEKL. The CDR3: CASSQGLQLFYEQYV. In nucleotides, the CDR3 is TGCGCCAGCAGCCAAGGACTCCAACTGTTCTACGAGCAGTACGTC.

This clone showed up just a few times. V usage is TRBV5-1 and J usage is TRBJ1-2, with a possible D match to TRBD1 (6 bases). Germline CDR1 reads SGHRS; CDR2 reads YFSETQ. Trimming removed 5 bases from V and 2 bases from J, with 16 bases in between. The CDR3 is made up of 15 amino acids. The CDR3 region has the DNA TGCGCCAGCAGGCCGTCAGGGGCTTCCAACTATGGCTACACCTTC. Its protein is CASRPSGASNYGYTF.

The rearrangement uses TRBV2 and TRBJ2-7, with D possibly TRBD1 on 6 matching bases. Trimming removed 0 bases from V and 0 bases from J, with 12 bases in between. This CDR3 comprises 16 residues. Germline CDR1 is SNHLY and CDR2 is FYNNEI. CDR3 amino acids: CASSEASTGSSYEQYF. CDR3 DNA: TGTGCCAGCAGTGAAGCGTCCACAGGGAGCTCCTACGAGCAGTACTTC.

V gene TRBV5-4 combines with J gene TRBJ1-2, with a weak D call TRBD1 (6 bases). V shed 4 bases and J shed 7 bases, with 17 bases lying between them. This CDR3 comprises 14 residues. Germline loops: CDR1 SGHNT, CDR2 YYREEE (reference sequence). DNA for the CDR3: TGTGCCAGCAGCCCTCACTCGGGGGGCGGTGGCTACACCTTC. Its protein product is CASSPHSGGGGYTF.

This clone was seen only once. The rearrangement links TRBV7-3 to TRBJ2-3, with D perhaps given as TRBD1 or TRBD2 (5 bases each). The CDR3 extends over 15 amino acids. Germline V gene data show CDR1 as SGHTA and CDR2 as FQGTGA. The V gene lost 1 base and the J gene lost 7 bases, with 15 bases spanning the gap. CDR3 region: CASSLNVLGENTQYF. The CDR3 nucleotides are TGTGCCAGCAGCTTAAATGTTCTAGGGGAGAATACGCAGTATTTT.

The V gene is TRBV7-2, the J gene TRBJ2-7; the match to TRBD1 covers 7 bases. Unmatched junction bases numbered 7, after V lost 4 bases and J lost 1 base. From germline, CDR1 is SGHTA and CDR2 FQGNSA. The CDR3 runs to 15 residues. CDR3 loop: CASSSWTGQSYEQYF. CDR3 DNA sequence: TGTGCCAGCAGCTCGTGGACGGGACAGTCCTACGAGCAGTACTTC.

Written as DNA, the CDR3 is TGTGCCAGCAGCCCAGAGCATCGGGGTCGGGCCAATGAGCAGTTCTTC. It codes for CASSPEHRGRANEQFF. V is TRBV9 and J is TRBJ2-1, with a weak D call TRBD2 (5 bases). CDR1 is SGDLS and CDR2 is YYNGEE in the germline V gene. Between the trimmed V and J ends, which lost 4 bases and 6 bases, there was a span of 20 bases. The CDR3 has 16 residues.

This clone has only one observation. The chain joins TRBV28 to TRBJ1-4, with 7 bases lining up with TRBD1. This CDR3 is built from 13 residues. Germline-derived CDR1 and CDR2 are MDHEN and SYDVKM. V lost 8 bases, J lost 5 bases, and 5 bases stayed unmatched. CDR3 loop: CASRDRANEKLFF. CDR3 DNA: TGTGCCAGCCGGGACAGAGCCAATGAAAAACTGTTTTTT. Full variable domain (missing parts from reference TRBV28 and TRBJ1-4): DVKVTQSSRYLVKRTGEKVFLECVQDMDHENMFWYRQDPGLGLRLIYFSYDVKMKEKGDIPEGYSVSREKKERFSLILESASTNQTSMYLCASRDRANEKLFFGSGTQLSVL.

The chain couples TRBV7-2 to TRBJ2-1; 7 bases map to TRBD2. V dropped 3 bases and J dropped 3; count of bases not matched to a gene: 8. The germline V gene encodes CDR1 SGHTA and CDR2 FQGNSA. CDR3 size: 16 residues. This chain's CDR3 is CASSFGNQRGYNEQFF. CDR3 DNA sequence: TGTGCCAGCAGCTTTGGCAACCAGCGGGGCTACAATGAGCAGTTCTTC.